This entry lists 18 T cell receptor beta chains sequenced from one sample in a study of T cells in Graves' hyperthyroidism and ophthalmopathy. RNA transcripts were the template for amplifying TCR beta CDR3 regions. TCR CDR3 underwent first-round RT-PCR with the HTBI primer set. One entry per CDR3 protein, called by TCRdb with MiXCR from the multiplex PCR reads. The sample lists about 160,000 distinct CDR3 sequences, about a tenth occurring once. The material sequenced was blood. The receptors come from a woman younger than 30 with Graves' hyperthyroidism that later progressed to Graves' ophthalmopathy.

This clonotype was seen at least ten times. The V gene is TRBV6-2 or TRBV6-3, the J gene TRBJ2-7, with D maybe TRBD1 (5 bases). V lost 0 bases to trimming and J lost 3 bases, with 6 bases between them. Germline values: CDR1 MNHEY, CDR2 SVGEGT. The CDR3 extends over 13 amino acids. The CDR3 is CASSYSRVYEQYF. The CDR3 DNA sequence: TGTGCCAGCAGTTACTCCAGGGTCTACGAGCAGTACTTC.

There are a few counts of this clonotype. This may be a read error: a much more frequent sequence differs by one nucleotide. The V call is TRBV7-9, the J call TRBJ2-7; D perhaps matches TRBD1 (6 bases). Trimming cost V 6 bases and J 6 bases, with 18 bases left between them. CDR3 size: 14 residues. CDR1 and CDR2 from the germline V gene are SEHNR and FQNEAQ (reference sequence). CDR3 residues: CASSMADRLGEQYF. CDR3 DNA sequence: TGTGCCAGCAGTATGGCCGACAGGCTTGGCGAGCAGTACTTC.

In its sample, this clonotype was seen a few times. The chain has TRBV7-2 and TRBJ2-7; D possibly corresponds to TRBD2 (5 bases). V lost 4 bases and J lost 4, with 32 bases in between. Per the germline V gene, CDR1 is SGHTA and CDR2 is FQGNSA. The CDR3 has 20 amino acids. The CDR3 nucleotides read TGTGCCAGCAGCTCCGAATCAGTTGTAGTCCGGCTAGCTCCGGGTTACGAGCAGTACTTC. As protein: CASSSESVVVRLAPGYEQYF.

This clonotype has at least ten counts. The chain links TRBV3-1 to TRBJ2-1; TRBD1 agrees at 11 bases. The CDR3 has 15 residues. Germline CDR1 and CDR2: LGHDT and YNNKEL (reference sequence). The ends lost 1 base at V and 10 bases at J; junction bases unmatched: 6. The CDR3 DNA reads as TGTGCCAGCAGCCAAGCTGGGACAGGGGGATCCGAGCAGTTCTTC. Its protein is CASSQAGTGGSEQFF.

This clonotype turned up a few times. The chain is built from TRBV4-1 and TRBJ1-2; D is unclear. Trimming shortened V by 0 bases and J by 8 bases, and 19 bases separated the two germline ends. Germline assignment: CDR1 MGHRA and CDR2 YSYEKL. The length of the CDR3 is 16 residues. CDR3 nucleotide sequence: TGCGCCAGCAGCCAAGAAGTGAGGTCACGTCGGAACGGCTACACCTTC. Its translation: CASSQEVRSRRNGYTF.

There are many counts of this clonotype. CDR3 bases: TGTGCCAGCAGACCGGGACGCTTAATTAAATATAGCAATCAGCCCCAGCATTTT. It translates to CASRPGRLIKYSNQPQHF. The genes are TRBV28 and TRBJ1-5; tentative D call: TRBD1 (5 bases). There are 18 residues in the CDR3. The V end lost 6 bases, the J end lost 0 bases, and 21 bases lay between the germline ends. CDR1 is MDHEN, CDR2 SYDVKM, per germline.

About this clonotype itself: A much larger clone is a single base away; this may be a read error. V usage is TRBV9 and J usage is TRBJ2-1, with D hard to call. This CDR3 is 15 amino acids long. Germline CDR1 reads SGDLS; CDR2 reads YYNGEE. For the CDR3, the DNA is TGTACCAGCAGCGTAGTCCAGAGCTCCTACAATGAGCAGTTCTTC. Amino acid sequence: CTSSVVQSSYNEQFF.

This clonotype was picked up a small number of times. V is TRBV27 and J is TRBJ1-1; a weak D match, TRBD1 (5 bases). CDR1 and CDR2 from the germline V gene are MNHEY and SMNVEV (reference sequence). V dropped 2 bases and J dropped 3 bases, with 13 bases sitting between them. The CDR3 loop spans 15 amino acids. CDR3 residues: CASSLVAGWDTEAFF. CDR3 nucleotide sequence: TGTGCCAGCAGTTTAGTGGCAGGGTGGGACACTGAAGCTTTCTTT.

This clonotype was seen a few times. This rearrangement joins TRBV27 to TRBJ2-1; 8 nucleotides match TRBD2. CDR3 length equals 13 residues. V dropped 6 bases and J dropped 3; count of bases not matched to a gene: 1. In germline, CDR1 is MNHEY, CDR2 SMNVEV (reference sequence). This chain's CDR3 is CASRTSDYNEQFF. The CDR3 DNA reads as TGTGCCAGCAGGACTAGCGACTACAATGAGCAGTTCTTC.

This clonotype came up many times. The CDR3 DNA reads as TGTGCCACCACCGGCAGCTCTGGAAACACCATATATTTT. It encodes CATTGSSGNTIYF. The V call is TRBV6-1, the J call TRBJ1-3, with D uncertain. Germline V gene sequence: CDR1 MNHNS, CDR2 SASEGT. There are 13 residues in the CDR3. The V and J ends lost 10 bases and 0 bases respectively, with 10 bases between them.

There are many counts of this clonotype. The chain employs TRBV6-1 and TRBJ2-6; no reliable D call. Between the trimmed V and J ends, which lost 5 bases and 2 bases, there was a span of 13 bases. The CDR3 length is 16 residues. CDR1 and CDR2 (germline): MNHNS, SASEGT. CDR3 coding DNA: TGTGCCAGCAGTTATTTTCGGGCTACTGGGGCCAACGTCCTGACTTTC. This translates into CASSYFRATGANVLTF.

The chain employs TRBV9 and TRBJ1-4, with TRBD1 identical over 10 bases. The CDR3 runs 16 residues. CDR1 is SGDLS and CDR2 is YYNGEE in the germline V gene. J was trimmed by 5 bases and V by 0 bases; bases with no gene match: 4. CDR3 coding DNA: TGTGCCAGCAGCGTAGGGACAGGGGGGGGAAATGAAAAACTGTTTTTT. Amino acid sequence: CASSVGTGGGNEKLFF.

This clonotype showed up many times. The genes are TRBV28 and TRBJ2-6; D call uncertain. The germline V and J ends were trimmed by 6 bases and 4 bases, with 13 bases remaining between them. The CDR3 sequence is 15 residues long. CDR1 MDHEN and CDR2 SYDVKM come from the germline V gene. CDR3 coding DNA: TGTGCCAGCAGCCCTCGATGGGCCGGGGCCAACGTCCTGACTTTC. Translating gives CASSPRWAGANVLTF.

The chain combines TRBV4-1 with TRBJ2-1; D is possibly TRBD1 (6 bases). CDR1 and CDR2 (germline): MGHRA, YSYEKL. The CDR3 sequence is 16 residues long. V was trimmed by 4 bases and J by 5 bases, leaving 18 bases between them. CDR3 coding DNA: TGCGCCAGCAGCCCTCAGGGGACGGCTGCTGACAATGAGCAGTTCTTC. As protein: CASSPQGTAADNEQFF.

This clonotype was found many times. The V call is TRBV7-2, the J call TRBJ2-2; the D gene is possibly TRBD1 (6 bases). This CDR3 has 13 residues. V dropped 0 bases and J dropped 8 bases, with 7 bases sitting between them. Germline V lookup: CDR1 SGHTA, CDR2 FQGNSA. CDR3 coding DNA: TGTGCCAGCAGCTTAGCCGGACAGGGGGAGCTGTTTTTT. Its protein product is CASSLAGQGELFF.

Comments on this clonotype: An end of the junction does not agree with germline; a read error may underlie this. The CDR3 nucleotides read TGTGCCAGTAGAATAGGGACTAGCAACACCGGGGAGCTGTTTTTT. This codes for CASRIGTSNTGELFF. This chain joins TRBV19 and TRBJ2-2; 9 positions match TRBD2. Germline CDR1 and CDR2: LNHDA and SQIVND (reference sequence). The CDR3 sequence is 15 residues long. The full variable domain, in which reference TRBV19 and TRBJ2-2 provide the parts outside the CDR3, is DGGITQSPKYLFRKEGQNVTLSCEQNLNHDAMYWYRQDPGQGLRLIYYSQIVNDFQKGDIAEGYSVSREKKESFPLTVTSAQKNPTAFYLCASRIGTSNTGELFFGEGSRLTVL.

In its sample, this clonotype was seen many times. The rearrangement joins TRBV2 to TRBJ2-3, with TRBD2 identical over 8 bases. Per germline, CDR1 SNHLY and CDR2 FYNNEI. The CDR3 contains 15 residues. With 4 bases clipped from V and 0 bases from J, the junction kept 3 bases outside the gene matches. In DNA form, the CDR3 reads TGTGCCAGCAGTGCCGGGACTAGAAGCACAGATACGCAGTATTTT. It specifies CASSAGTRSTDTQYF. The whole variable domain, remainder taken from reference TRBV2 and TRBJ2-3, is EPEVTQTPSHQVTQMGQEVILRCVPISNHLYFYWYRQILGQKVEFLVSFYNNEISEKSEIFDDQFSVERPDGSNFTLKIRSTKLEDSAMYFCASSAGTRSTDTQYFGPGTRLTVL.

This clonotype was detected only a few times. CDR3 protein: CASSFGGLGTDTQYF. CDR3 bases: TGTGCCAGCAGCTTCGGGGGGCTGGGCACAGATACGCAGTATTTT. The J gene is TRBJ2-3, the V gene TRBV5-5; D might be TRBD2 (7 bases). Germline loops: CDR1 SGHKS, CDR2 YYEKEE (reference sequence). V lost 2 bases and J 1 base, leaving 11 bases between the germline ends. CDR3 length: 15 residues.